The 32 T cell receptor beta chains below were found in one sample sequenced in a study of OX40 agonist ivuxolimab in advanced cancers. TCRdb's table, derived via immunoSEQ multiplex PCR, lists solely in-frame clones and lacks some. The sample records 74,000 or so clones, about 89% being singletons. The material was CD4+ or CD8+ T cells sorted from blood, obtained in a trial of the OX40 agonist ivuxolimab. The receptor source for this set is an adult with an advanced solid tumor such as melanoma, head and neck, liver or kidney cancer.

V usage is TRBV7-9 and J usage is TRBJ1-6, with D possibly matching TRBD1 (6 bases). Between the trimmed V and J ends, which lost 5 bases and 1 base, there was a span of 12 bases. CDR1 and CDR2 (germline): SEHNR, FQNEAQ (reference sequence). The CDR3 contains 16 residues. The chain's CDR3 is CASSPKGGSYNSPLHF. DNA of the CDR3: TGTGCCAGCAGCCCAAAGGGGGGATCCTATAATTCACCCCTCCACTTT.

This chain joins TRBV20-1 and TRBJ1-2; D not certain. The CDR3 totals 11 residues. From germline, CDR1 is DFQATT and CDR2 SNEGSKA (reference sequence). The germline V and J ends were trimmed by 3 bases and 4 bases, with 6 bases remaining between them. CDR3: CSARFSYGYTF. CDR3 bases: TGCAGTGCTAGGTTCAGCTATGGCTACACCTTC.

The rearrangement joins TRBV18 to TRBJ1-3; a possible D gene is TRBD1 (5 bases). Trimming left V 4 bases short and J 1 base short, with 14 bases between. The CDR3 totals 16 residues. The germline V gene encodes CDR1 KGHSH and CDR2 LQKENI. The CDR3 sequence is CASSLRTGDSGNTIYF. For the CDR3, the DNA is TGTGCCAGCTCACTTCGGACGGGGGATTCTGGAAACACCATATATTTT.

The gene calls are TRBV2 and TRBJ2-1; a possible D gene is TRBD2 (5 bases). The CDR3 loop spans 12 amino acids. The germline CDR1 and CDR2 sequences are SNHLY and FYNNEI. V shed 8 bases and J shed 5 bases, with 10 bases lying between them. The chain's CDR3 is CASERLDNEQFF. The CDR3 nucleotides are TGTGCCAGCGAGCGGCTCGACAATGAGCAGTTCTTC.

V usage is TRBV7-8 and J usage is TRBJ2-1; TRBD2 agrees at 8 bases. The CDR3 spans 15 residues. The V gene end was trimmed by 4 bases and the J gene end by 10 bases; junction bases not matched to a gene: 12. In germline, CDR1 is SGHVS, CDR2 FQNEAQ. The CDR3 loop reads CASSSRGGRLGEQFF. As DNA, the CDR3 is TGTGCCAGCAGCTCAAGGGGCGGGAGGCTTGGGGAGCAGTTCTTC.

In nucleotides, the CDR3 is TGTGCCAGTACCCTACTAGCGGGAGTCCCCCCTTACAATGAGCAGTTCTTC. Translating gives CASTLLAGVPPYNEQFF. This chain links TRBV19 with TRBJ2-1; 11 nucleotides agree with TRBD2. Losses at the gene ends were 7 bases for V and 4 bases for J; bases not matched to a gene: 12. This CDR3 has 17 residues. CDR1 and CDR2 (germline): LNHDA, SQIVND (reference sequence).

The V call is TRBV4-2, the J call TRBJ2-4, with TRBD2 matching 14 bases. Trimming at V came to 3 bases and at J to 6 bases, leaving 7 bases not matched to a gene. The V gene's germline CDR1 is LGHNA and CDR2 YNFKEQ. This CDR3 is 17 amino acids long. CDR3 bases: TGTGCCAGCAGCCAGGGACTAGCGGGGGTCGGCGTAAACATTCAGTACTTC. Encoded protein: CASSQGLAGVGVNIQYF.

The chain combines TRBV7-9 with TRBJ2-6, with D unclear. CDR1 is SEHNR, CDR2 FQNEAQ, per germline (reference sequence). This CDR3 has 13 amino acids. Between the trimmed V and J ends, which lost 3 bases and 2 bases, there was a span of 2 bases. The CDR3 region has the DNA TGTGCCAGCAGCTTTCCTGGGGCCAACGTCCTGACTTTC. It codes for CASSFPGANVLTF.

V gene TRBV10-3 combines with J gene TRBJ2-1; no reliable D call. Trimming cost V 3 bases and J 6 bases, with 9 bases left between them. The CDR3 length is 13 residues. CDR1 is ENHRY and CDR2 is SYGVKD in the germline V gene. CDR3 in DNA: TGTGCCATCAGTGACCAAGGCGCCAATGAGCAGTTCTTC. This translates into CAISDQGANEQFF.

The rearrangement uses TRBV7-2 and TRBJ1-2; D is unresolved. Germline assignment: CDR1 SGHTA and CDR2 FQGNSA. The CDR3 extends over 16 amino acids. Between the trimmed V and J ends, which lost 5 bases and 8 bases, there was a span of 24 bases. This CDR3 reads CASSQSSSPLLGGYTF. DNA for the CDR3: TGTGCCAGCAGCCAAAGTTCCAGCCCGCTACTTGGGGGCTACACCTTC.

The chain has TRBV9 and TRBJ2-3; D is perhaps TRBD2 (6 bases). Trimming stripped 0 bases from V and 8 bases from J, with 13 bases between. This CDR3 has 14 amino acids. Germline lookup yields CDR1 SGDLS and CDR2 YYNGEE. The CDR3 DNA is TGTGCCAGCAGCGTAGCATTGCGGGATCTTACGCAGTATTTT. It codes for CASSVALRDLTQYF. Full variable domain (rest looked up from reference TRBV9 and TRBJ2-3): DSGVTQTPKHLITATGQRVTLRCSPRSGDLSVYWYQQSLDQGLQFLIQYYNGEERAKGNILERFSAQQFPDLHSELNLSSLELGDSALYFCASSVALRDLTQYFGPGTRLTVL.

The CDR3 DNA reads TGCGCCAGCAGCAGGGGCCAGGGGACCTACGAGCAGTACTTC. Its translation: CASSRGQGTYEQYF. This chain uses TRBV5-1 with TRBJ2-7; TRBD1 is a possible D gene (6 bases). CDR3 size: 14 residues. Trimming left V 4 bases short and J 2 bases short, with 13 bases between. Germline CDR1 reads SGHRS; CDR2 reads YFSETQ.

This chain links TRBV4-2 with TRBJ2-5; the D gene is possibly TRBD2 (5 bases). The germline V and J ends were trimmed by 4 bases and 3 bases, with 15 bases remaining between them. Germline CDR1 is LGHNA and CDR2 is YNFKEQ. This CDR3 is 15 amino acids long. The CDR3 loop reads CASSPEASGEETQYF. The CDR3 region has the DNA TGTGCCAGCAGCCCAGAGGCCAGCGGAGAAGAGACCCAGTACTTC.

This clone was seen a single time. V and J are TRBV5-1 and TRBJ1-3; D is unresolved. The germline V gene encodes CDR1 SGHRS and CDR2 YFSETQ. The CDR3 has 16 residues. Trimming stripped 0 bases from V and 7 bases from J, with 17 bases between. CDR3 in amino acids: CASSLAQDFIGNTIYF. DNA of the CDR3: TGCGCCAGCAGCTTGGCCCAAGACTTCATCGGGAACACCATATATTTT.

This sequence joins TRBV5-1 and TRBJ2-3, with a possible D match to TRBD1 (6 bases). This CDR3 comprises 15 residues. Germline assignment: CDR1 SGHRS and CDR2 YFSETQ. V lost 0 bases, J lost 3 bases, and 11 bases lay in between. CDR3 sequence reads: CASSLARQGTDTQYF. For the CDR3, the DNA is TGCGCCAGCAGCTTGGCAAGGCAGGGGACAGATACGCAGTATTTT.

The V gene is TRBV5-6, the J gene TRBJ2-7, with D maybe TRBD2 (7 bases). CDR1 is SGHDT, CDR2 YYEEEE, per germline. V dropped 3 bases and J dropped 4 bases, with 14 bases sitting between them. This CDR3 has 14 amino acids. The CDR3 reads CASSSVRGGYEQYF. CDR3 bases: TGTGCCAGCAGCTCGGTAAGGGGGGGGTACGAGCAGTACTTC.

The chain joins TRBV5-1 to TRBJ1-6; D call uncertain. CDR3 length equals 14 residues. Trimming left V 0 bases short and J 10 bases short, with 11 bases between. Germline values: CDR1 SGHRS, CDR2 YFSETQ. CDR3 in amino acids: CASSLAVSGSPLHF. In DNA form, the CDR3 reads TGCGCCAGCAGCTTGGCCGTCTCAGGATCACCCCTCCACTTT.

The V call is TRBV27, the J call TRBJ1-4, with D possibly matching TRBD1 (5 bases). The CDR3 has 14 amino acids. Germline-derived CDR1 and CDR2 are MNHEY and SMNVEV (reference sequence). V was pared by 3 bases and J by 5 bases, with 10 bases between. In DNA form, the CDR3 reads TGTGCCAGCAGTTTCACGGGGCGGAATGAAAAACTGTTTTTT. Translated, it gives CASSFTGRNEKLFF.

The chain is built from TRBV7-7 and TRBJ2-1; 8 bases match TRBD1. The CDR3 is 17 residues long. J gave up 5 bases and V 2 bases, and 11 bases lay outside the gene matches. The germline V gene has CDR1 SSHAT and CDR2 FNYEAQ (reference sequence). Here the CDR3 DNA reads TGTGCCAGCAGCTTATCTCGTATTACAGGGGGTAACAATGAGCAGTTCTTC. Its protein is CASSLSRITGGNNEQFF.

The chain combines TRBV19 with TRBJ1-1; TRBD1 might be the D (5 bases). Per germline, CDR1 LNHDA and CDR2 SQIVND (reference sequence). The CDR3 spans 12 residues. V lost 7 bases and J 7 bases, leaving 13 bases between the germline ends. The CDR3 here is CASKGQGFEAFF. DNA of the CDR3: TGTGCCAGTAAGGGGCAGGGATTTGAAGCTTTCTTT.

CDR3 DNA sequence: TGCGCCAGCAGTCCGGGACAGGGAACTGGGGCCAACGTCCTGACTTTC. Translation: CASSPGQGTGANVLTF. The genes are TRBV5-1 and TRBJ2-6; 9 bases match TRBD1. The CDR3 runs to 16 residues. After removal of 5 bases from V and 2 bases from J, the junction contained 5 bases not matched to a gene. Germline CDR1 reads SGHRS; CDR2 reads YFSETQ.

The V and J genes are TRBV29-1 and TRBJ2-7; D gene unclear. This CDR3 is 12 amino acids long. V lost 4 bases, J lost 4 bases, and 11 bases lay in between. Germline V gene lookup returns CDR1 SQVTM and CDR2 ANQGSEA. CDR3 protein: CSVVVGVYEQYF. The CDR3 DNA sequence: TGCAGCGTTGTCGTAGGTGTGTACGAGCAGTACTTC.

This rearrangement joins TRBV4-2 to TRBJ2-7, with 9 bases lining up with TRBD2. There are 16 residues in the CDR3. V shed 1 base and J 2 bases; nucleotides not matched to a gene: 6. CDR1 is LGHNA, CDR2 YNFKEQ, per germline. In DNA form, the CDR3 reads TGTGCCAGCAGCCAAGCGGAGGCGGGAGGGACCTACGAGCAGTACTTC. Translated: CASSQAEAGGTYEQYF.

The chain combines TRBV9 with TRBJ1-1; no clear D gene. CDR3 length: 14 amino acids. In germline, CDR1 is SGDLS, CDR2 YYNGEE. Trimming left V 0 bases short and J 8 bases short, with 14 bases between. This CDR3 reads CASSVASRAPEAFF. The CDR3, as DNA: TGTGCCAGCAGCGTAGCTTCGAGGGCTCCCGAAGCTTTCTTT.

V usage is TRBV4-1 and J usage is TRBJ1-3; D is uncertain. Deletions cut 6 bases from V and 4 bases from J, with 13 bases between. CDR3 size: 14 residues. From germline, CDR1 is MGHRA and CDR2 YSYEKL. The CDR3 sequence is CASSPDIQGNTIYF. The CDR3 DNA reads TGCGCCAGCAGTCCCGACATACAGGGAAACACCATATATTTT.

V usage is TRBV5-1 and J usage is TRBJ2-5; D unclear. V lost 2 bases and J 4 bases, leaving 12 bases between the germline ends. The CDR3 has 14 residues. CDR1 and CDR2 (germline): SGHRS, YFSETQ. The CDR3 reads CASSFGSLGETQYF. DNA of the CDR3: TGCGCCAGCAGCTTTGGGTCCCTGGGAGAGACCCAGTACTTC.

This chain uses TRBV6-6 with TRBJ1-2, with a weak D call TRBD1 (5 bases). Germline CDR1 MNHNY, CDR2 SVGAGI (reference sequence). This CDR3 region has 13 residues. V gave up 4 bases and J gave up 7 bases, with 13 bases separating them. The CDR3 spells CASSSLPGFGYTF. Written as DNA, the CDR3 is TGTGCCAGCAGTTCACTGCCAGGGTTTGGCTACACCTTC.

DNA of the CDR3: TGCGCCAGCAGTGAGGGGCAGGACAAAGAGACCCAGTACTTC. Its protein product is CASSEGQDKETQYF. This chain joins TRBV10-2 and TRBJ2-5, with a possible D match to TRBD1 (5 bases). The CDR3 has 14 residues. Per the germline V gene, CDR1 is WSHSY and CDR2 is SAAADI. V was clipped by 2 bases and J by 3 bases, with 10 bases between them.

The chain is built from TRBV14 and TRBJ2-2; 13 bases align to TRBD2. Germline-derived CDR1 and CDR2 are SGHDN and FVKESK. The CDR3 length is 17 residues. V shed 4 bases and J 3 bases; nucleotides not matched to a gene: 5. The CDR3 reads CASSPRTSGRDTGELFF. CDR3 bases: TGTGCCAGCAGCCCTCGAACTAGCGGGAGGGACACCGGGGAGCTGTTTTTT.

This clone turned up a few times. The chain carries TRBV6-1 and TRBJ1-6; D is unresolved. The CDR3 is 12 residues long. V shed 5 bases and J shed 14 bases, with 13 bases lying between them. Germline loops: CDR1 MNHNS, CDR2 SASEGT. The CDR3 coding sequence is TGTGCCAGCAGTCGAAATGGGTGGACCCTCCACTTT. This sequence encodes CASSRNGWTLHF.

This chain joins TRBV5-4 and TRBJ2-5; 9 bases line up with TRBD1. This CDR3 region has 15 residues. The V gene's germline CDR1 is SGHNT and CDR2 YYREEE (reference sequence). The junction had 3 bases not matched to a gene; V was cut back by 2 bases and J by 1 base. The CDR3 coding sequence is TGTGCCAGCAGCTTACAGGGGGCTGGCCAAGAGACCCAGTACTTC. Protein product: CASSLQGAGQETQYF. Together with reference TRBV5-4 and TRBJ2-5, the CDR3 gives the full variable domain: ETGVTQSPTHLIKTRGQQVTLRCSSQSGHNTVSWYQQALGQGPQFIFQYYREEENGRGNFPPRFSGLQFPNYSSELNVNALELDDSALYLCASSLQGAGQETQYFGPGTRLLVL.

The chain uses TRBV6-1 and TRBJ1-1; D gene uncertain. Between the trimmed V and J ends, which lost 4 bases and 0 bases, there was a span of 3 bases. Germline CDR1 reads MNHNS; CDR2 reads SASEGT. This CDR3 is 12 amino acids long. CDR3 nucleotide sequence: TGTGCCAGCAGTGCTATGAACACTGAAGCTTTCTTT. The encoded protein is CASSAMNTEAFF.